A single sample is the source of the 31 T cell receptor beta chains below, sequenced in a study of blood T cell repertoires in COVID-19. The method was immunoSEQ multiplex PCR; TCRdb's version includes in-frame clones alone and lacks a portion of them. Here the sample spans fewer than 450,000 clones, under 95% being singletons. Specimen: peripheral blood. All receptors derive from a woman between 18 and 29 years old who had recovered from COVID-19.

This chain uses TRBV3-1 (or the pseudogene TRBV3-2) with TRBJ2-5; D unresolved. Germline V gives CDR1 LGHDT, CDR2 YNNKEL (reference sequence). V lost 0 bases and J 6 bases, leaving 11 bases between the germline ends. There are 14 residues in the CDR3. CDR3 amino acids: CASSQDWAQQTQYF. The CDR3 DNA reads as TGTGCCAGCAGCCAAGATTGGGCACAACAGACCCAGTACTTC.

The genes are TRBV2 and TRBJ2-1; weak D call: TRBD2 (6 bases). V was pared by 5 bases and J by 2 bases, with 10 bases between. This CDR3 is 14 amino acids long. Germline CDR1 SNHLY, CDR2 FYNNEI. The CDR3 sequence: CASSTRGPYNEQFF. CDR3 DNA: TGTGCCAGCAGTACGCGGGGTCCCTACAATGAGCAGTTCTTC.

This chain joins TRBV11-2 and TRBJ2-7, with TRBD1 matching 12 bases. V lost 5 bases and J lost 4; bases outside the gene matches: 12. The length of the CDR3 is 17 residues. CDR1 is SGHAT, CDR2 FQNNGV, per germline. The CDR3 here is CASSVTAGTGGGYEQYV. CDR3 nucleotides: TGTGCCAGCAGCGTAACCGCTGGGACAGGGGGCGGGTACGAGCAGTACGTC.

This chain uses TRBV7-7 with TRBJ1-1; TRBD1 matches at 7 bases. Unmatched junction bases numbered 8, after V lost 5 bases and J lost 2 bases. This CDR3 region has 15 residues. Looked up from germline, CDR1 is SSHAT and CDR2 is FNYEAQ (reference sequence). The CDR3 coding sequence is TGTGCCAGCAGCCCCATCGGGACAGCTAACACTGAAGCTTTCTTT. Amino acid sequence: CASSPIGTANTEAFF.

DNA of the CDR3: TGTGCCAGCAGTCCGGGACTAGCGGTGAATGAGCAGTTCTTC. It codes for CASSPGLAVNEQFF. The rearrangement uses TRBV28 and TRBJ2-1, with 11 bases fitting TRBD2. This CDR3 contains 14 residues. J lost 7 bases, V lost 5 bases, and 4 bases had no gene match. Germline CDR1 and CDR2: MDHEN and SYDVKM.

The CDR3 DNA is TGTGCCAGCAGCTCTCCCCTTATCCCCCCGGGGAATGAGCAGTTCTTC. This sequence encodes CASSSPLIPPGNEQFF. The chain joins TRBV11-2 to TRBJ2-1; perhaps TRBD2 as D (5 bases). The germline V gene encodes CDR1 SGHAT and CDR2 FQNNGV. The CDR3 runs to 16 residues. With 4 bases removed from V and 7 bases from J, the gap between germline ends came to 20 bases.

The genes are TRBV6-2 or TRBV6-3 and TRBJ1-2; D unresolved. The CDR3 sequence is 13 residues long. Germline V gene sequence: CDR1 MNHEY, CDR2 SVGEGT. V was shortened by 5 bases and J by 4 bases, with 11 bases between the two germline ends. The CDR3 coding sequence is TGTGCCAGCAGTCTACAGCTGCTCTATGGCTACACCTTC. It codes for CASSLQLLYGYTF.

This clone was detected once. CDR3 in amino acids: CASSAPGGGGNIQYF. The CDR3, as DNA: TGTGCCAGCAGTGCCCCTGGGGGGGGCGGGAACATTCAGTACTTC. The gene calls are TRBV28 and TRBJ2-4; a weak D match, TRBD2 (7 bases). V lost 5 bases and J lost 7, with 18 bases in between. Germline V gene sequence: CDR1 MDHEN, CDR2 SYDVKM. The CDR3 covers 15 residues.

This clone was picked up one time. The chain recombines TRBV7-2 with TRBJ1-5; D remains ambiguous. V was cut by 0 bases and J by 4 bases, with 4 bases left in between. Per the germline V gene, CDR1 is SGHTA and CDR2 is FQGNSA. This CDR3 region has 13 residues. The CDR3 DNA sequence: TGTGCCAGCAGCTTAGCCCAAAATCAGCCCCAGCATTTT. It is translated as CASSLAQNQPQHF.

The CDR3, as DNA: TGCGCCAGCAGCTTGGAGATAGATCAGCCCCAGCATTTT. Amino acid sequence: CASSLEIDQPQHF. The chain combines TRBV5-1 with TRBJ1-5; unclear D gene. The CDR3 runs 13 residues. V was shortened by 0 bases and J by 5 bases, with 6 bases between the two germline ends. Germline CDR1 reads SGHRS; CDR2 reads YFSETQ. The full variable domain, completed using reference TRBV5-1 and TRBJ1-5, is KAGVTQTPRYLIKTRGQQVTLSCSPISGHRSVSWYQQTPGQGLQFLFEYFSETQRNKGNFPGRFSGRQFSNSRSEMNVSTLELGDSALYLCASSLEIDQPQHFGDGTRLSIL.

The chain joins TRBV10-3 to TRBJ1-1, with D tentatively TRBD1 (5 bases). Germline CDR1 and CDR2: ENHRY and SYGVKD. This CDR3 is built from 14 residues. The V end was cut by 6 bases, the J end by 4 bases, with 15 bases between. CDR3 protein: CAISGTGGTTEAFF. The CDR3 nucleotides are TGTGCCATCAGCGGGACTGGAGGAACCACTGAAGCTTTCTTT.

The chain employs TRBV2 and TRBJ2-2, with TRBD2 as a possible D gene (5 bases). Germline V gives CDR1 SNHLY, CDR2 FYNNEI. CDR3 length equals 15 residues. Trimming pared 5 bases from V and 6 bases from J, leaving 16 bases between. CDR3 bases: TGTGCCAGCAGTCGAGGGTCGAATTCCGCCGGGGAGCTGTTTTTT. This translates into CASSRGSNSAGELFF.

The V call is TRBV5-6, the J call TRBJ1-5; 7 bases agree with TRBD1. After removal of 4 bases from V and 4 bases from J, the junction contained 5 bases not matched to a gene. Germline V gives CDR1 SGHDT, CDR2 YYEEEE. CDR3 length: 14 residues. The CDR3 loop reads CASSLDRKNQPQHF. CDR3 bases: TGTGCCAGCAGCCTGGACAGGAAGAATCAGCCCCAGCATTTT. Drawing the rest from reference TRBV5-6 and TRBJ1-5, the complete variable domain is DAGVTQSPTHLIKTRGQQVTLRCSPKSGHDTVSWYQQALGQGPQFIFQYYEEEERQRGNFPDRFSGHQFPNYSSELNVNALLLGDSALYLCASSLDRKNQPQHFGDGTRLSIL.

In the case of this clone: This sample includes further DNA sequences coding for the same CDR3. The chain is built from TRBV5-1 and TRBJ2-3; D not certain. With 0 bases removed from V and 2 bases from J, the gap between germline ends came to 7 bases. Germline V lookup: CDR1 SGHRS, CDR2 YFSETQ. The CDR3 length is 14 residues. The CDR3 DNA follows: TGCGCCAGCAGCTTGGCAGGAATCACAGATACGCAGTATTTT. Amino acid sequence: CASSLAGITDTQYF.

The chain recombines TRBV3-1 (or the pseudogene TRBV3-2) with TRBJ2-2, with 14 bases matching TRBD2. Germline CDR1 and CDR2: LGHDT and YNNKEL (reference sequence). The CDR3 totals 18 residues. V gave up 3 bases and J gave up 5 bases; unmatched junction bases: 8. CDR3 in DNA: TGTGCCAGCAGCCAGCCCGGGACTAGCGGGAGAAGGACCGGGGAGCTGTTTTTT. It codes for CASSQPGTSGRRTGELFF.

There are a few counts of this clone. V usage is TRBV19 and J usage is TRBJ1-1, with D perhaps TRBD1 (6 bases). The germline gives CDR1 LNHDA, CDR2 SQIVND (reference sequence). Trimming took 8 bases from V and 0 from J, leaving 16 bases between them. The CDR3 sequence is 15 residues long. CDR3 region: CASCGGPLMNTEAFF. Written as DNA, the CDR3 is TGTGCCAGTTGCGGGGGCCCCTTGATGAACACTGAAGCTTTCTTT.

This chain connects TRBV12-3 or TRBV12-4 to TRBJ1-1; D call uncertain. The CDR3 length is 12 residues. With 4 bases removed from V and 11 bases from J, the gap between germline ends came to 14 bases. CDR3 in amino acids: CASSSGPGGAFF. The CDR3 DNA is TGTGCCAGCAGTTCGGGTCCTGGTGGGGCTTTCTTT.

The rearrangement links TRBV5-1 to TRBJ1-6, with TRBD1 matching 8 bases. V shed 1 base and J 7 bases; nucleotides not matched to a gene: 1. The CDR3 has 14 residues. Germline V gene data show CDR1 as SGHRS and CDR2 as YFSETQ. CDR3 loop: CASSLWTGNSPLHF. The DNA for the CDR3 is TGCGCCAGCAGCTTGTGGACAGGGAATTCACCCCTCCACTTT.

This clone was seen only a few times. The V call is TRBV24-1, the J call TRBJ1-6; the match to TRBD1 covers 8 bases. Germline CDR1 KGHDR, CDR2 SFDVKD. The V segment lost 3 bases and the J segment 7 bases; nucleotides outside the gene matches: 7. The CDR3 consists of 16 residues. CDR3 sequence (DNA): TGTGCCACCAGTGATGCGAGGACAGGGCGGAATTCACCCCTCCACTTT. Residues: CATSDARTGRNSPLHF.

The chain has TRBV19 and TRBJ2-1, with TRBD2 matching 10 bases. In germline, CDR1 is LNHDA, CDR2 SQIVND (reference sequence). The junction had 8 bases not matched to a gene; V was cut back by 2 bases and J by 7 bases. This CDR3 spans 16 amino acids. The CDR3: CASSIRLAGVGNEQFF. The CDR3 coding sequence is TGTGCCAGTAGTATAAGGCTAGCGGGAGTTGGTAATGAGCAGTTCTTC.

This chain's CDR3 is CASSPPVKALSTDTQYF. The CDR3 bases are TGTGCCAGCAGCCCTCCCGTGAAAGCGCTAAGCACAGATACGCAGTATTTT. V and J are TRBV9 and TRBJ2-3; D not certain. The CDR3 loop spans 17 amino acids. V was clipped by 4 bases and J by 0 bases, with 18 bases between them. Germline V gene sequence: CDR1 SGDLS, CDR2 YYNGEE.

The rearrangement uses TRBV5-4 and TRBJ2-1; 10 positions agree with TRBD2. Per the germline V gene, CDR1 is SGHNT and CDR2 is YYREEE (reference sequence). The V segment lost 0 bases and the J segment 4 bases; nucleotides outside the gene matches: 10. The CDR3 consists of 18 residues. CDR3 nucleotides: TGTGCCAGCAGCTTGGGTGTCGGACTAGCGGACCGGTACAATGAGCAGTTCTTC. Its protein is CASSLGVGLADRYNEQFF.

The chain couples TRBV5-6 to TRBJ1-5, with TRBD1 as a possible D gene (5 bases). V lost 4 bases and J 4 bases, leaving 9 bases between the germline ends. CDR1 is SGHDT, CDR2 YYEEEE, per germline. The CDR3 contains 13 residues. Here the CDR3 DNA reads TGTGCCAGCAGCGGGGGGGATAATCAGCCCCAGCATTTT. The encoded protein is CASSGGDNQPQHF.

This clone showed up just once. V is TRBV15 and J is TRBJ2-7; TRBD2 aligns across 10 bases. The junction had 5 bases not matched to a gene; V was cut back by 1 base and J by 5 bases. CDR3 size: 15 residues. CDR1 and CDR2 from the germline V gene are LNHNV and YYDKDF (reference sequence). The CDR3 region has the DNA TGTGCCACCAGCAGAGCCGGGACTAGCGAAAACGAGCAGTACGTC. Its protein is CATSRAGTSENEQYV.

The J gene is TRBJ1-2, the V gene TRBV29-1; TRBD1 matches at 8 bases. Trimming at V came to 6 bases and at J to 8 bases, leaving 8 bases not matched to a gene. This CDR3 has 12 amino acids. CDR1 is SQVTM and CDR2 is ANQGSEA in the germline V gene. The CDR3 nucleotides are TGCAGCGTCGCCCAGGGGGCCAGGGGCTACACCTTC. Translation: CSVAQGARGYTF.

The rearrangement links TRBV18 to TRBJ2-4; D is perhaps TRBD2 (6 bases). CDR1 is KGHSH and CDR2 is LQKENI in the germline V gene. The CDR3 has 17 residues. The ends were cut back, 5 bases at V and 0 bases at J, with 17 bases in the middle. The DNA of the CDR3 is TGTGCCAGCTCAAAGAATACGGAGGGGATAGCCAAAAACATTCAGTACTTC. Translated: CASSKNTEGIAKNIQYF.

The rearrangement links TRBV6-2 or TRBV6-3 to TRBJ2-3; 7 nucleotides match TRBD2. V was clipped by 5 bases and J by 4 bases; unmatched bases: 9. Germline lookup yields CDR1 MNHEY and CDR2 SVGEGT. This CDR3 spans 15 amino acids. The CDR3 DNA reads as TGTGCCAGCAGTAGCTGGGCGGGAGCCCCAGATACGCAGTATTTT. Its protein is CASSSWAGAPDTQYF.

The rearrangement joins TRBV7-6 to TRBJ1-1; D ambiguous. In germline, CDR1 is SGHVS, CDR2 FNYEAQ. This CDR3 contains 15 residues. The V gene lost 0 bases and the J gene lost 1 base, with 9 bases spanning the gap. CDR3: CASSLALKRNTEAFF. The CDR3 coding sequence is TGTGCCAGCAGCTTAGCGCTAAAAAGGAACACTGAAGCTTTCTTT.

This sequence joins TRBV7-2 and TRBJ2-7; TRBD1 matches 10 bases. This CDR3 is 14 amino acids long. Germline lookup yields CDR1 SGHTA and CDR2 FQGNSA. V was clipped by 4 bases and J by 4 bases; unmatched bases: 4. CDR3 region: CASSSWDRGYEQYV. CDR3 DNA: TGTGCCAGCAGCTCCTGGGACAGGGGTTACGAGCAGTACGTC.

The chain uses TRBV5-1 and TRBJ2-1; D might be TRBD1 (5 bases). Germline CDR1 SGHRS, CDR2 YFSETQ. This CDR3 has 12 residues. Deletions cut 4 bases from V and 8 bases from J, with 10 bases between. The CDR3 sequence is CASSLQGDEQFF. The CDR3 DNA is TGCGCCAGCAGCCTCCAGGGCGATGAGCAGTTCTTC.

The chain's CDR3 is CASSTSQGTGSPLHF. The CDR3, as DNA: TGTGCCAGCTCTACCAGCCAGGGGACGGGTTCACCCCTCCACTTT. The chain recombines TRBV18 with TRBJ1-6; tentative D call: TRBD1 (6 bases). The CDR3 consists of 15 residues. V lost 6 bases, J lost 9 bases, and 18 bases lay in between. Germline V CDR1 and CDR2: KGHSH, LQKENI. Looking up the rest from reference TRBV18 and TRBJ1-6 gives the full variable domain: NAGVMQNPRHLVRRRGQEARLRCSPMKGHSHVYWYRQLPEEGLKFMVYLQKENIIDESGMPKERFSAEFPKEGPSILRIQQVVRGDSAAYFCASSTSQGTGSPLHFGNGTRLTVT.